This T cell receptor (beta chain) was captured in a study of T cells in tumors after PD-1 blockade (dated by TCRdb to about 2019). Regarding the study in general: Exclusion criteria were prior checkpoint blockade, use of systemic immunosuppressants, or recent radiotherapy or other anti-cancer therapy within 4 weeks. Patients received pembrolizumab 200 mg every 3 weeks or cemiplimab 350 mg every 2 weeks. Ongoing daily vismodegib 150 mg was also given to a subset of patients during anti-PD-1 treatment. An average of about 120,000 TCR templates (range roughly 23,000-270,000) and 35,000 to 40,000 unique clonotypes was obtained for peripheral blood samples. Paired single-cell RNA and TCR sequencing was performed on site-matched tumors from BCC or SCC patients before and after anti-PD-1 therapy. To compare clonotypes in blood versus tumor, bulk TCR sequencing was run on about ten peripheral blood samples drawn from 5 patients. RECIST version 1.1 was used to assess clinical response.

There are a few counts of this clone. Its antigen has not been determined. Base-call qualities are not available, and no considerably larger clone is one nucleotide away. Beyond this particular receptor, the publication reports: The source of novel T cell clones was not identified and could include lymphoid organs or rare unexpanded clones within the tumor or its periphery. About two fifths of tumor TCR clonotypes were detected in blood, and some novel exhausted tumor clones were observed in pre-treatment blood, which was taken as suggesting peripheral recruitment.

A distance of 9 bases separates the germline ends of V and J, which lose 6 bases and 1 base respectively. The CDR3 measures 13 amino acids from cysteine to phenylalanine. Just CDR3 DNA is preserved here, 39 bases in frame from base 1. CDR1 and CDR2, per the germline V gene, are LGHNT and FRNRAP. Genomic DNA extracted from tumor biopsies or peripheral blood was used for bulk TCRbeta sequencing, with input ranging from roughly 616 ng to 6,500 ng. Every patient was a poor candidate for surgical resection and had histologically proven advanced or metastatic basal or squamous cell carcinoma. The basal cell carcinoma cohort comprised some ten patients, of whom seven or eight had bulk tumor TCR sequencing. The immunoSEQ platform was used for deep TCRbeta sequencing. Per the source publication's procedure: For further analysis, only productive rearrangements were exported from the immunoSEQ Analyzer. Bulk TCRbeta clonotypes were assigned T cell phenotypes by matching to single-cell RNA+TCR-seq clones sharing the same TCRbeta sequence. Tumor enrichment of a clone was calculated by dividing the clone's tumor frequency by the clone's PBMC frequency, both taken from bulk TCR sequencing. GLIPH was used to group TCRs into specificity groups, clusters of distinct TCRs likely recognizing common antigens via shared CDR3 motifs. This immuneACCESS table, as held by TCRdb, lists in-frame sequences with V and J called but not all clones. Of the missing ones, under half trace to an unresolved V gene in checked studies; the others have no known cause. V and J calls and clone size are copied from that table; D and trimming were computed from the DNA. The sample table shows 45,000 to 60,000 clones, and around 80% are seen once. Of the sample, 8.7% is held by the ten largest clones.

The clonotype comes from a human donor with advanced basal cell or squamous cell carcinoma (not recorded which). The source was PBMCs, collected before anti-PD-1 therapy. This sequence uses TRBV12-5 and TRBJ1-1; the D gene identity is not certain. The DNA reads as follows: TGTGCTAGTGGGATTACGGAGAACACTGAAGCTTTCTTT. Translation gives CASGITENTEAFF. When the CDR3 is completed using the reference TRBV12-5 and TRBJ1-1 genes on either side, the full variable domain is DARVTQTPRHKVTEMGQEVTMRCQPILGHNTVFWYRQTMMQGLELLAYFRNRAPLDDSGMPKDRFSAEMPDATLATLKIQPSEPRDSAVYFCASGITENTEAFFGQGTRLTVV.